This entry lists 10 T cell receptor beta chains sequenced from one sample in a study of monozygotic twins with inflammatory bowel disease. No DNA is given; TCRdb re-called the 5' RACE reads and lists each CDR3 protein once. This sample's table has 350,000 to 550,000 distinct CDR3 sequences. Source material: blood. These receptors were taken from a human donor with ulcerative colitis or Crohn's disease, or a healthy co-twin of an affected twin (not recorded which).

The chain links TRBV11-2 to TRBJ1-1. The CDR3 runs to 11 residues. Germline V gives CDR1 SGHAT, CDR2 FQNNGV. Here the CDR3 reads CASSLLTEAFF. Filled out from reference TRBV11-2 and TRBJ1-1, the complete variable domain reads EAGVAQSPRYKIIEKRQSVAFWCNPISGHATLYWYQQILGQGPKLLIQFQNNGVVDDSQLPKDRFSAERLKGVDSTLKIQPAKLEDSAVYLCASSLLTEAFFGQGTRLTVV.

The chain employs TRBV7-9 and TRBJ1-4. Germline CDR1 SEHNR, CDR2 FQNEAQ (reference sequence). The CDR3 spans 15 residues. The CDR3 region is CASSLPFATNEKLFF.

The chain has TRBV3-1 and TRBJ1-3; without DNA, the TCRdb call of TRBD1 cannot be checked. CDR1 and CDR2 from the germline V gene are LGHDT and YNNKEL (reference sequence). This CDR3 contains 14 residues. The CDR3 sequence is CASSHLTGGNTIYF.

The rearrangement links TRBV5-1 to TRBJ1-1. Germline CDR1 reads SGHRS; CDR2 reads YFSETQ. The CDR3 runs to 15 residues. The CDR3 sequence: CGSSLEGPWKTEAFF.

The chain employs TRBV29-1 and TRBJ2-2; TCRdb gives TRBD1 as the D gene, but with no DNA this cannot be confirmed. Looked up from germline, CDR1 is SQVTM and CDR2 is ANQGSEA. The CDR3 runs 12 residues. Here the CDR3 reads CSAQGLAGELFF.

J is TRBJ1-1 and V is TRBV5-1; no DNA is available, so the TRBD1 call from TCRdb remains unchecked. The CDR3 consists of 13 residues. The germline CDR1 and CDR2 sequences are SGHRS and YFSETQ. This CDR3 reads CASSWTGLTEAFF.

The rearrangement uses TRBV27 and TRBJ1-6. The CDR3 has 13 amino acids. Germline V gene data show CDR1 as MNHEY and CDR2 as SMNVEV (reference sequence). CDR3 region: CASATPYNSPLHF.

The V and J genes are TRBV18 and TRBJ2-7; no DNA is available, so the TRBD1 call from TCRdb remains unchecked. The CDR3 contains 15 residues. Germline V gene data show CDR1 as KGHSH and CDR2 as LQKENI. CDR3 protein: CASSPRQGAIYEQYF. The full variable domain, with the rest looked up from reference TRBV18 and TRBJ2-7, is NAGVMQNPRHLVRRRGQEARLRCSPMKGHSHVYWYRQLPEEGLKFMVYLQKENIIDESGMPKERFSAEFPKEGPSILRIQQVVRGDSAAYFCASSPRQGAIYEQYFGPGTRLTVT.

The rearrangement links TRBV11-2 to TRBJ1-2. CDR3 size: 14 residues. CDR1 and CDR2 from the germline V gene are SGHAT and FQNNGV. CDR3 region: CASSPPRIFHGYTF. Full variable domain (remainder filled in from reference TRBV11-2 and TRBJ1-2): EAGVAQSPRYKIIEKRQSVAFWCNPISGHATLYWYQQILGQGPKLLIQFQNNGVVDDSQLPKDRFSAERLKGVDSTLKIQPAKLEDSAVYLCASSPPRIFHGYTFGSGTRLTVV.

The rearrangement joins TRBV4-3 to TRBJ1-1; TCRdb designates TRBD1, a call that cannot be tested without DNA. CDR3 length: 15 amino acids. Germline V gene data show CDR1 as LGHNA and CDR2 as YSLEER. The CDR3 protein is CASSQEGRVNTEAFF.